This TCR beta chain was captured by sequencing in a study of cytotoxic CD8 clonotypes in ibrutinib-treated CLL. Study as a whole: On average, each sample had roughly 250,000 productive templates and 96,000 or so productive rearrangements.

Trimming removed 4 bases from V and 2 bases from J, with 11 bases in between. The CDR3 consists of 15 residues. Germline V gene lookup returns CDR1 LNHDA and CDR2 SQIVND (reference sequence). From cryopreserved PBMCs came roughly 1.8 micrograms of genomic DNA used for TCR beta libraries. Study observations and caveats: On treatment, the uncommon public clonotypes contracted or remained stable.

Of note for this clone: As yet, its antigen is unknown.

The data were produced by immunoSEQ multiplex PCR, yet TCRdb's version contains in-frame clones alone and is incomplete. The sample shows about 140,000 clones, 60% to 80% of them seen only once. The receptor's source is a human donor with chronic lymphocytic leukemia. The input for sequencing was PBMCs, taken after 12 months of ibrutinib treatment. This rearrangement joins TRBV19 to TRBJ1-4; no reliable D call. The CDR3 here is CASSTVTATNEKLFF. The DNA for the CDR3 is TGTGCCAGTAGTACCGTGACGGCCACTAATGAAAAACTGTTTTTT.